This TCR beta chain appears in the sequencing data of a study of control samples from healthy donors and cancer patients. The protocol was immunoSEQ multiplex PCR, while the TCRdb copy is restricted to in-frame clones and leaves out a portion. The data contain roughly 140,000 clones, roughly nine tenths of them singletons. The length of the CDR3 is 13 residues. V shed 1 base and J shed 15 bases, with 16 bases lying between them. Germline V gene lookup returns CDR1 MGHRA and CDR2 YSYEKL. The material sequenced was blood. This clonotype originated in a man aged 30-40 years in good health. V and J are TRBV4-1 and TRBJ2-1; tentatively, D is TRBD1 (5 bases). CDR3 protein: CASSQASRGAPFF. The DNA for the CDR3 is TGCGCCAGCAGCCAAGCCTCAAGGGGTGCTCCGTTCTTC.